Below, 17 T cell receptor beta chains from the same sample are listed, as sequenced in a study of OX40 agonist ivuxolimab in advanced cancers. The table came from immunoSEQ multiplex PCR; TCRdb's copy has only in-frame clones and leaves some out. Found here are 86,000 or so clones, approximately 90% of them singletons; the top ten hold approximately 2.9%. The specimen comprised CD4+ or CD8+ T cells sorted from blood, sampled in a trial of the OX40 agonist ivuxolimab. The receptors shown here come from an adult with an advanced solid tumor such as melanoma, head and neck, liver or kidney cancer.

Written as DNA, the CDR3 is TGTGCCAGCAGCTTCATGACAGGGGTTACGGTTGAGCAGTTCTTC. The encoded protein is CASSFMTGVTVEQFF. The chain is built from TRBV11-3 and TRBJ2-1; 8 positions match TRBD1. The CDR3 is made up of 15 amino acids. Germline loops: CDR1 SGHNT, CDR2 YENEEA. Trimming removed 3 bases from V and 9 bases from J; junction bases left unmatched: 10.

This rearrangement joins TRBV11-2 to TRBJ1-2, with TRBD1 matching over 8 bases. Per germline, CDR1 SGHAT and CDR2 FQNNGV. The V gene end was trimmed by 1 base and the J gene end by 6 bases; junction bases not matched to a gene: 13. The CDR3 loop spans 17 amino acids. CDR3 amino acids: CASSLGLRFRGRDGYTF. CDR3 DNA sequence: TGTGCCAGCAGCTTAGGGCTGCGGTTCAGGGGGCGCGATGGCTACACCTTC. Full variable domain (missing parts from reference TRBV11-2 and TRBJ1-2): EAGVAQSPRYKIIEKRQSVAFWCNPISGHATLYWYQQILGQGPKLLIQFQNNGVVDDSQLPKDRFSAERLKGVDSTLKIQPAKLEDSAVYLCASSLGLRFRGRDGYTFGSGTRLTVV.

CDR3: CASSEYNSAYEQYF. CDR3 coding DNA: TGTGCCAGCAGTGAATATAACTCCGCCTACGAGCAGTACTTC. This rearrangement joins TRBV2 to TRBJ2-7; D is uncertain. CDR3 length equals 14 residues. CDR1 is SNHLY and CDR2 is FYNNEI in the germline V gene. The ends were cut back, 2 bases at V and 2 bases at J, with 10 bases in the middle.

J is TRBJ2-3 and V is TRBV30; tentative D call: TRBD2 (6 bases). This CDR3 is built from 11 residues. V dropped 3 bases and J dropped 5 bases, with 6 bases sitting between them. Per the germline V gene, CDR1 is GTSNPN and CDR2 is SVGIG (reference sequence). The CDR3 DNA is TGTGCCTGGAGGGGGGGAGATACGCAGTATTTT. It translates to CAWRGGDTQYF.

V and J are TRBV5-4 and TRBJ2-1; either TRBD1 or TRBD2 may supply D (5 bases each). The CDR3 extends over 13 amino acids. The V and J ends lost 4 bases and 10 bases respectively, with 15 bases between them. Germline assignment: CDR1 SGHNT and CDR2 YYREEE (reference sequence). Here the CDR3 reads CASSPPGPREQFF. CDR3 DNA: TGTGCCAGCAGCCCGCCGGGACCAAGGGAGCAGTTCTTC.

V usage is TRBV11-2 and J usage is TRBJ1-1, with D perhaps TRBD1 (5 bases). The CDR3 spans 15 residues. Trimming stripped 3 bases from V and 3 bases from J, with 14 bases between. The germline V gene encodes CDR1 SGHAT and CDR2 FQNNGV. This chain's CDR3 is CASSLKRDVDTEAFF. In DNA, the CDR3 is TGTGCCAGCAGCTTGAAACGGGACGTAGACACTGAAGCTTTCTTT.

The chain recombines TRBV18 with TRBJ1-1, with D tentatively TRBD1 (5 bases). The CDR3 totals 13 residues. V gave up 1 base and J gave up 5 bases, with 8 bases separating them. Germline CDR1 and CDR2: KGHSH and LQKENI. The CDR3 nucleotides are TGTGCCAGCTCACCACTGGGGGAGACTGAAGCTTTCTTT. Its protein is CASSPLGETEAFF. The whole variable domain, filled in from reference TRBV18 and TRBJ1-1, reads NAGVMQNPRHLVRRRGQEARLRCSPMKGHSHVYWYRQLPEEGLKFMVYLQKENIIDESGMPKERFSAEFPKEGPSILRIQQVVRGDSAAYFCASSPLGETEAFFGQGTRLTVV.

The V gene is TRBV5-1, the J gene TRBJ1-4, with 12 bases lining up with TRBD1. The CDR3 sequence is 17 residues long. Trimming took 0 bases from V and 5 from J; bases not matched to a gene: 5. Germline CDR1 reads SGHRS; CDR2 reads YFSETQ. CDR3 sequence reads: CASSLVGQGAGNEKLFF. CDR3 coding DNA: TGCGCCAGCAGCTTGGTGGGACAGGGGGCAGGCAATGAAAAACTGTTTTTT.

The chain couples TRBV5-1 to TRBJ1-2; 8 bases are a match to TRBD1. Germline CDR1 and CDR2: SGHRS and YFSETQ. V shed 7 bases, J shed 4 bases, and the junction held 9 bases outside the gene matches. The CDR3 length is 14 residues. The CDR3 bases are TGCGCCAGCTCCGGACAGACAGGGGTCTATGGCTACACCTTC. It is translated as CASSGQTGVYGYTF.

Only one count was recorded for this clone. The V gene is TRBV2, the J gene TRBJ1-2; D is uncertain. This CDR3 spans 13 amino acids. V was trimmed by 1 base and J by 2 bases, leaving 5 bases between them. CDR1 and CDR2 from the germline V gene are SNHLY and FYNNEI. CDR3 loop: CASSEGQNYGYTF. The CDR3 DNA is TGTGCCAGCAGTGAAGGCCAGAACTATGGCTACACCTTC.

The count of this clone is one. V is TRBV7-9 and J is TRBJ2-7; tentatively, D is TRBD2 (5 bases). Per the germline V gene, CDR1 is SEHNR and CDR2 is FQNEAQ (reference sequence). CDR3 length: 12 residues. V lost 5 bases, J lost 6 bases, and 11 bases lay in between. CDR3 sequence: CASSPVGSEQYF. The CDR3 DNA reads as TGTGCCAGCAGCCCGGTAGGGAGCGAGCAGTACTTC.

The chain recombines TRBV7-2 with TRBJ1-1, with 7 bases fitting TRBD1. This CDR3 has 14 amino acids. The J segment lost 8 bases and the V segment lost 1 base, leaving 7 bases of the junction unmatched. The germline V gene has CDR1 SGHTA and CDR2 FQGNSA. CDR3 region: CASSLVSQGVEAFF. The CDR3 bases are TGTGCCAGCAGCTTAGTATCCCAGGGGGTGGAAGCTTTCTTT.

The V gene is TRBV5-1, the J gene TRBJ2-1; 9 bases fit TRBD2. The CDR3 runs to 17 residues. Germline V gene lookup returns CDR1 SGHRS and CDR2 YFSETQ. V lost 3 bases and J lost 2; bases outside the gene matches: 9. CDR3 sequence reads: CASSSLGGGVAYNEQFF. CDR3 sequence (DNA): TGCGCCAGCAGCTCGCTCGGCGGGGGGGTCGCCTACAATGAGCAGTTCTTC.

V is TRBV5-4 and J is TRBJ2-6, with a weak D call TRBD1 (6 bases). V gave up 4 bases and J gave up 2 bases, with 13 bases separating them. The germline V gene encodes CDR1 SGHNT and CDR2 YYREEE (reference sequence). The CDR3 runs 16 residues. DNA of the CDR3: TGTGCCAGCAGCCGACCCCGGACAGCTGGGGCCAACGTCCTGACTTTC. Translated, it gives CASSRPRTAGANVLTF.

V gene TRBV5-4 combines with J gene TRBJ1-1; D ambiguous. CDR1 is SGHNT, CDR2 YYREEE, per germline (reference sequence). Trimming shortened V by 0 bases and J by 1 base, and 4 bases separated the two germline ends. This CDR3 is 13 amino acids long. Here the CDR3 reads CASSLVANTEAFF. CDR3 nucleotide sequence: TGTGCCAGCAGCTTGGTAGCGAACACTGAAGCTTTCTTT.

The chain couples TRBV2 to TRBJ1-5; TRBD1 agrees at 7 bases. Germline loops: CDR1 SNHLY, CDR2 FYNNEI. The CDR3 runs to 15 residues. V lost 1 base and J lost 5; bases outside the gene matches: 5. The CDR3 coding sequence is TGTGCCAGCAGTGAAGAGTCAGGGGGAGATCAGCCCCAGCATTTT. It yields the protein CASSEESGGDQPQHF. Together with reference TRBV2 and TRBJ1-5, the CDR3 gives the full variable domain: EPEVTQTPSHQVTQMGQEVILRCVPISNHLYFYWYRQILGQKVEFLVSFYNNEISEKSEIFDDQFSVERPDGSNFTLKIRSTKLEDSAMYFCASSEESGGDQPQHFGDGTRLSIL.

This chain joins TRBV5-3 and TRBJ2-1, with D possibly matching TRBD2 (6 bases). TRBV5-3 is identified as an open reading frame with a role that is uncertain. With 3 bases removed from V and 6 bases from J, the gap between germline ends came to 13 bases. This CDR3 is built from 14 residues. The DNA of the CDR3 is TGTGCCAGAAGCTCCACCGGGACTGGCAATGAGCAGTTCTTC. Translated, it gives CARSSTGTGNEQFF.